Below, 20 T cell receptor beta chains from the same sample are listed, as sequenced in a study of technical replicates of blood from a handful of donors. Generated by immunoSEQ multiplex PCR, the TCRdb table keeps only in-frame clones and is missing some. The table includes about 94,000 clones, 95% to 97% detected once. Sequencing was carried out using T cells isolated from PBMCs. These receptors were collected from a human donor in good health.

V gene TRBV19 combines with J gene TRBJ2-2; maybe TRBD1 (5 bases). Germline lookup yields CDR1 LNHDA and CDR2 SQIVND (reference sequence). This CDR3 has 17 residues. Trimming removed 1 base at V and 6 bases at J, with 18 bases between. The CDR3 DNA reads as TGTGCCAGTAGTATAGTCTTTGTGGCAGGGCCAGCCGGGGAGCTGTTTTTT. This gives the protein CASSIVFVAGPAGELFF.

V gene TRBV2 combines with J gene TRBJ2-1, with D perhaps TRBD2 (5 bases). Looked up from germline, CDR1 is SNHLY and CDR2 is FYNNEI. The CDR3 length is 15 residues. Trimming removed 3 bases from V and 7 bases from J, with 16 bases in between. The CDR3 is CASSDIEGLGNEQFF. The CDR3 nucleotides read TGTGCCAGCAGTGATATCGAGGGTCTAGGGAATGAGCAGTTCTTC.

The chain employs TRBV7-3 and TRBJ2-1, with D tentatively TRBD1 (6 bases). The CDR3 contains 15 residues. V shed 4 bases and J shed 4 bases, with 14 bases lying between them. Germline CDR1 and CDR2: SGHTA and FQGTGA. CDR3 amino acids: CASSYRAGEYNEQFF. CDR3 coding DNA: TGTGCCAGCAGCTATCGGGCAGGGGAATACAATGAGCAGTTCTTC.

This rearrangement joins TRBV6-6 to TRBJ1-5, with D uncertain. Trimming removed 6 bases at V and 5 bases at J, with 5 bases between. The CDR3 consists of 11 residues. In germline, CDR1 is MNHNY, CDR2 SVGAGI (reference sequence). Here the CDR3 reads CASRGDQPQHF. CDR3 DNA: TGTGCCAGCAGGGGCGATCAGCCCCAGCATTTT.

The CDR3 DNA reads TGTGCCACCCAGACAGGGATCTATGGCTACACCTTC. Translated: CATQTGIYGYTF. The rearrangement joins TRBV6-5 to TRBJ1-2, with TRBD1 matching 7 bases. The trim removed 10 bases at V and 4 bases at J, leaving 6 bases unmatched. Germline assignment: CDR1 MNHEY and CDR2 SVGAGI. The CDR3 is 12 residues long.

The V call is TRBV7-8, the J call TRBJ1-1, with TRBD1 as a possible D gene (6 bases). Germline loops: CDR1 SGHVS, CDR2 FQNEAQ. Trimming took off 8 bases at V and 4 bases at J, with 20 bases between the two ends. This CDR3 has 15 residues. CDR3 region: CASGASGQGSTEAFF. In DNA form, the CDR3 reads TGTGCCAGCGGAGCTTCGGGGCAGGGGAGCACTGAAGCTTTCTTT.

The J gene is TRBJ1-1, the V gene TRBV29-1; D is uncertain. There are 10 residues in the CDR3. V was pared by 4 bases and J by 7 bases, with 7 bases between. Germline loops: CDR1 SQVTM, CDR2 ANQGSEA. The CDR3 DNA is TGCAGCGTTGTTCCGGGTGAAGCTTTCTTT. Encoded protein: CSVVPGEAFF.

About this clone itself: Germline and junction disagree at one end, which may indicate a read error. The genes are TRBV19 and TRBJ2-5; 8 bases line up with TRBD2. The germline CDR1 and CDR2 sequences are LNHDA and SQIVND (reference sequence). There are 12 residues in the CDR3. The CDR3: CASSIGSGAVDF. CDR3 in DNA: TGTGCCAGTAGTATAGGTAGCGGGGCCGTGGACTTC.

The gene calls are TRBV6-5 and TRBJ2-7; D is perhaps TRBD2 (6 bases). Trimming pared 6 bases from V and 4 bases from J, leaving 13 bases between. Looked up from germline, CDR1 is MNHEY and CDR2 is SVGAGI. The CDR3 has 13 residues. CDR3 sequence: CASSPWAGYEQYF. Here the CDR3 DNA reads TGTGCCAGCAGCCCCTGGGCGGGGTACGAGCAGTACTTC.

This chain connects TRBV6-5 to TRBJ2-1, with TRBD2 matching over 8 bases. Per germline, CDR1 MNHEY and CDR2 SVGAGI. The length of the CDR3 is 15 residues. The V segment lost 2 bases and the J segment 8 bases; nucleotides outside the gene matches: 8. CDR3 sequence (DNA): TGTGCCAGCAGTTACCCTTCGGGGGGGAGTTATGAGCAGTTCTTC. Amino acid sequence: CASSYPSGGSYEQFF.

This chain uses TRBV28 with TRBJ2-3; the D gene is possibly TRBD2 (7 bases). V gave up 5 bases and J gave up 5 bases, with 23 bases separating them. This CDR3 spans 17 amino acids. The germline CDR1 and CDR2 sequences are MDHEN and SYDVKM. CDR3 in DNA: TGTGCCAGCAGTACGAAGGGGGGCGGGAGAGCTGTAGATACGCAGTATTTT. Encoded protein: CASSTKGGGRAVDTQYF. The full variable domain, rest sourced from reference TRBV28 and TRBJ2-3, is DVKVTQSSRYLVKRTGEKVFLECVQDMDHENMFWYRQDPGLGLRLIYFSYDVKMKEKGDIPEGYSVSREKKERFSLILESASTNQTSMYLCASSTKGGGRAVDTQYFGPGTRLTVL.

V gene TRBV27 combines with J gene TRBJ2-7; 10 bases align to TRBD2. The CDR3 loop spans 15 amino acids. Germline V CDR1 and CDR2: MNHEY, SMNVEV (reference sequence). After removal of 5 bases from V and 2 bases from J, the junction contained 6 bases not matched to a gene. CDR3 sequence (DNA): TGTGCCAGCAGTCCTCTAGCGGGAGTTCCCTACGAGCAGTACTTC. This codes for CASSPLAGVPYEQYF.

The chain is built from TRBV5-1 and TRBJ2-7; 12 bases are shared with TRBD2. The CDR3 totals 16 residues. The V segment lost 0 bases and the J segment 6 bases; nucleotides outside the gene matches: 7. Germline V gene sequence: CDR1 SGHRS, CDR2 YFSETQ. This CDR3 is CASSLAGRLAGAEQYF. The CDR3 DNA is TGCGCCAGCAGCTTGGCCGGGAGACTAGCGGGAGCCGAGCAGTACTTC.

This clone occurred once. The chain recombines TRBV28 with TRBJ1-2; D ambiguous. V lost 3 bases and J lost 3, with 5 bases in between. The V gene's germline CDR1 is MDHEN and CDR2 SYDVKM. The CDR3 is made up of 12 amino acids. In DNA, the CDR3 is TGTGCCAGCAGTTTGCGGCACTATGGCTACACCTTC. Its protein is CASSLRHYGYTF.

The genes are TRBV19 and TRBJ2-2, with 8 nucleotides matching TRBD1. Germline CDR1 reads LNHDA; CDR2 reads SQIVND (reference sequence). The V and J ends lost 5 bases and 5 bases, in that order; junction bases with no gene match: 10. The CDR3 is made up of 16 amino acids. CDR3 DNA: TGTGCCAGTAGTCCTGAGGACAGGGTGAGGACCGGGGAGCTGTTTTTT. Translating gives CASSPEDRVRTGELFF.

The genes are TRBV11-3 and TRBJ2-1; TRBD2 matches 12 bases. The CDR3 spans 13 residues. J was trimmed by 8 bases and V by 6 bases; bases with no gene match: 2. Germline V gene lookup returns CDR1 SGHNT and CDR2 YENEEA. This CDR3 reads CASSGLAGYEQFF. Written as DNA, the CDR3 is TGTGCCAGCAGTGGACTAGCGGGGTATGAGCAGTTCTTC.

V gene TRBV13 combines with J gene TRBJ2-2; 14 bases line up with TRBD2. The length of the CDR3 is 16 residues. The germline V gene has CDR1 PRHDT and CDR2 FYEKMQ (reference sequence). Trimming cost V 5 bases and J 8 bases; bases outside gene matches: 7. CDR3 DNA sequence: TGTGCCAGCAGCCCGGGACTAGCGGGAGTATATGGGGAGCTGTTTTTT. It yields the protein CASSPGLAGVYGELFF.

The chain recombines TRBV7-9 with TRBJ2-3, with 8 bases fitting TRBD2. V shed 0 bases and J 2 bases; nucleotides not matched to a gene: 13. From germline, CDR1 is SEHNR and CDR2 FQNEAQ (reference sequence). This CDR3 region has 19 residues. The CDR3 DNA reads TGTGCCAGCAGCTTAGCAATTTGGGCTAGCGGGCAGACCACAGATACGCAGTATTTT. Protein: CASSLAIWASGQTTDTQYF.

This clone was counted between two and nine times. At one end the junction does not follow the germline gene, possibly because of a read error. The chain uses TRBV9 and TRBJ1-1, with 11 bases matching TRBD1. There are 13 residues in the CDR3. In germline, CDR1 is SGDLS, CDR2 YYNGEE. The CDR3 loop reads CASKYPSDRGPDF. The CDR3 region has the DNA TGTGCCAGCAAGTATCCATCGGACAGGGGGCCTGATTTT.

The rearrangement links TRBV14 to TRBJ2-4, with D perhaps TRBD1 (7 bases). The CDR3 is 18 amino acids. Deletions cut 1 base from V and 0 bases from J, with 16 bases between. CDR1 is SGHDN, CDR2 FVKESK, per germline. The CDR3, as DNA: TGTGCCAGCAGCCAAGGCACAGGGGACTTGTTAGCCAAAAACATTCAGTACTTC. Translation gives CASSQGTGDLLAKNIQYF. Full variable domain (missing parts from reference TRBV14 and TRBJ2-4): EAGVTQFPSHSVIEKGQTVTLRCDPISGHDNLYWYRRVMGKEIKFLLHFVKESKQDESGMPNNRFLAERTGGTYSTLKVQPAELEDSGVYFCASSQGTGDLLAKNIQYFGAGTRLSVL.